One and the same sample provided the 28 T cell receptor beta chains below, sequenced in a study of blood T cell repertoires in COVID-19 (dated by TCRdb to the early 2020s). The library was built by means of the immunoSEQ multiplex PCR assay. Sourced from immuneACCESS, this table was stored by TCRdb with only in-frame sequences that have V and J called. A share of the clones is absent; for the studies checked, an unresolved V gene accounts for under half, and the remainder has no known explanation. A total of some 510,000 clones appear in this sample, 88% of them only once. In total, the top ten clones hold roughly 1.9% of the sample. The specimen sequenced was PBMCs or T cells enriched from blood (not recorded which). Every receptor here comes from a woman between 40 and 50 years old who had recovered from COVID-19.

The chain carries TRBV27 and TRBJ1-2, with a tentative D call TRBD1 (6 bases). The CDR3 sequence is 14 residues long. Germline CDR1 MNHEY, CDR2 SMNVEV (reference sequence). V was pared by 3 bases and J by 3 bases, with 11 bases between. CDR3 DNA sequence: TGTGCCAGCAGTTTTTCACAGGGTCACTATGGCTACACCTTC. Translation: CASSFSQGHYGYTF.

The V and J genes are TRBV11-2 and TRBJ2-7, with 10 bases fitting TRBD2. With 5 bases clipped from V and 3 bases from J, the junction kept 10 bases outside the gene matches. The germline CDR1 and CDR2 sequences are SGHAT and FQNNGV. CDR3 length: 16 amino acids. The CDR3 sequence: CASSLSGRAIYYEQYF. As DNA, the CDR3 is TGTGCCAGCAGCCTCAGCGGGAGGGCCATTTACTACGAGCAGTACTTC.

This clone has at least ten counts. The rearrangement links TRBV19 to TRBJ1-5; D uncertain. This CDR3 comprises 14 residues. The V gene's germline CDR1 is LNHDA and CDR2 SQIVND (reference sequence). V was trimmed by 9 bases and J by 5 bases, leaving 17 bases between them. The CDR3 DNA is TGTGCCAGCACTAAAGACGCTTCATATCAGCCCCAGCATTTT. Encoded protein: CASTKDASYQPQHF.

The chain combines TRBV19 with TRBJ1-3; D gene ambiguous. Deletions cut 1 base from V and 3 bases from J, with 10 bases between. This CDR3 has 15 residues. Germline assignment: CDR1 LNHDA and CDR2 SQIVND (reference sequence). CDR3 sequence: CASSIGPGIGNTIYF. CDR3 DNA: TGTGCCAGTAGTATAGGCCCGGGTATTGGAAACACCATATATTTT.

The CDR3 sequence: CASSHTGTGLYNSPLHF. CDR3 nucleotides: TGTGCCAGCAGCCACACCGGGACAGGGCTCTATAATTCACCCCTCCACTTT. The rearrangement links TRBV3-1 (or the pseudogene TRBV3-2) to TRBJ1-6, with TRBD1 identical over 9 bases. After removal of 3 bases from V and 3 bases from J, the junction contained 6 bases not matched to a gene. Germline V CDR1 and CDR2: LGHDT, YNNKEL (reference sequence). The CDR3 runs to 17 residues.

J is TRBJ2-2 and V is TRBV5-1; a weak D match, TRBD2 (6 bases). This CDR3 is built from 17 residues. Germline CDR1 SGHRS, CDR2 YFSETQ. Between the trimmed V and J ends, which lost 2 bases and 3 bases, there was a span of 17 bases. The CDR3 nucleotides are TGCGCCAGCAGCTTAGCAGGCCTGGGACTTTACACCGGGGAGCTGTTTTTT. Its protein product is CASSLAGLGLYTGELFF.

In this sample, this clone turned up a few times. The chain links TRBV12-3 or TRBV12-4 to TRBJ1-2; possibly TRBD1 for D (5 bases). Trimming pared 8 bases from V and 6 bases from J, leaving 16 bases between. The CDR3 has 13 amino acids. In DNA form, the CDR3 reads TGTGCCAGCGGCCAGGCGACAGATCATGGCTACACCTTC. Encoded protein: CASGQATDHGYTF.

This CDR3 is CASSLLEYNEQFF. CDR3 in DNA: TGTGCCAGCAGCCTACTAGAATACAATGAGCAGTTCTTC. This chain uses TRBV7-9 with TRBJ2-1; possible D gene TRBD2, 5 bases. V dropped 5 bases and J dropped 4 bases, with 9 bases sitting between them. The CDR3 spans 13 residues. Germline lookup yields CDR1 SEHNR and CDR2 FQNEAQ (reference sequence).

This clone has just one count. The V gene is TRBV14, the J gene TRBJ1-2; no reliable D call. The CDR3 has 15 residues. Trimming shortened V by 0 bases and J by 4 bases, and 12 bases separated the two germline ends. Germline V gene data show CDR1 as SGHDN and CDR2 as FVKESK. For the CDR3, the DNA is TGTGCCAGCAGCCAAGATCTGGAGGGTCTCTATGGCTACACCTTC. This sequence encodes CASSQDLEGLYGYTF.

The chain carries TRBV7-9 and TRBJ1-4; 9 positions match TRBD1. The germline CDR1 and CDR2 sequences are SEHNR and FQNEAQ (reference sequence). Germline trimming cut 1 base from V and 8 bases from J; bases unmatched to any gene: 2. There are 14 residues in the CDR3. The CDR3, as DNA: TGTGCCAGCAGCTTAGACAGGGGGCCGGAAAAACTGTTTTTT. Protein product: CASSLDRGPEKLFF.

V is TRBV27 and J is TRBJ1-1, with 7 bases matching TRBD1. There are 13 residues in the CDR3. The germline V gene has CDR1 MNHEY and CDR2 SMNVEV (reference sequence). V shed 6 bases and J 1 base; nucleotides not matched to a gene: 2. CDR3 DNA: TGTGCCAGCAGGGGACAGAGGAACACTGAAGCTTTCTTT. Its protein is CASRGQRNTEAFF.

The J gene is TRBJ2-1, the V gene TRBV7-2; 7 bases align to TRBD2. Germline V gene data show CDR1 as SGHTA and CDR2 as FQGNSA. The CDR3 length is 15 residues. V shed 3 bases, J shed 8 bases, and the junction held 10 bases outside the gene matches. The CDR3 loop reads CASSFRGRASDEQFF. The DNA of the CDR3 is TGTGCCAGCAGCTTTCGTGGGAGGGCGAGCGATGAGCAGTTCTTC. The whole variable domain, filled in from reference TRBV7-2 and TRBJ2-1, reads GAGVSQSPSNKVTEKGKDVELRCDPISGHTALYWYRQSLGQGLEFLIYFQGNSAPDKSGLPSDRFSAERTGGSVSTLTIQRTQQEDSAVYLCASSFRGRASDEQFFGPGTRLTVL.

V and J are TRBV2 and TRBJ2-6; no clear D. Trimming took 5 bases from V and 0 from J, leaving 5 bases between them. Germline lookup yields CDR1 SNHLY and CDR2 FYNNEI. The CDR3 is made up of 14 amino acids. The CDR3 DNA reads as TGTGCCAGCAGTATACACTCTGGGGCCAACGTCCTGACTTTC. Translating gives CASSIHSGANVLTF.

The V call is TRBV9, the J call TRBJ2-5; the match to TRBD1 covers 7 bases. The V segment lost 6 bases and the J segment 1 base; nucleotides outside the gene matches: 6. The CDR3 sequence is 14 residues long. In germline, CDR1 is SGDLS, CDR2 YYNGEE. CDR3 in DNA: TGTGCCAGCAACCAACAGGGGTCCCAAGAGACCCAGTACTTC. Translating it yields CASNQQGSQETQYF. The full variable domain, with the rest looked up from reference TRBV9 and TRBJ2-5, is DSGVTQTPKHLITATGQRVTLRCSPRSGDLSVYWYQQSLDQGLQFLIQYYNGEERAKGNILERFSAQQFPDLHSELNLSSLELGDSALYFCASNQQGSQETQYFGPGTRLLVL.

The V gene is TRBV18, the J gene TRBJ1-4; the D gene is possibly TRBD1 (5 bases). V lost 2 bases to trimming and J lost 6 bases, with 10 bases between them. CDR1 and CDR2 from the germline V gene are KGHSH and LQKENI. This CDR3 comprises 14 residues. This chain's CDR3 is CASSPRGGDEKLFF. CDR3 bases: TGTGCCAGCTCACCAAGGGGAGGCGATGAAAAACTGTTTTTT.

The rearrangement joins TRBV7-8 to TRBJ2-2, with D perhaps matching TRBD1 (5 bases). CDR3 length: 15 amino acids. Looked up from germline, CDR1 is SGHVS and CDR2 is FQNEAQ. V lost 6 bases and J lost 3, with 14 bases in between. CDR3 coding DNA: TGTGCCAGCAGAAGCAGGGAAGGGTACACCGGGGAGCTGTTTTTT. It codes for CASRSREGYTGELFF.

The rearrangement links TRBV4-3 to TRBJ2-5; 8 bases line up with TRBD2. This CDR3 comprises 16 residues. From germline, CDR1 is LGHNA and CDR2 YSLEER. V was clipped by 4 bases and J by 5 bases; unmatched bases: 12. The CDR3 reads CASSLQMGGRRETQYF. The CDR3 DNA sequence: TGCGCCAGCAGCCTCCAAATGGGCGGGAGGAGGGAGACCCAGTACTTC.

The chain links TRBV11-3 to TRBJ2-2; the match to TRBD2 covers 7 bases. V was clipped by 0 bases and J by 5 bases; unmatched bases: 12. Germline CDR1 SGHNT, CDR2 YENEEA. This CDR3 is 18 amino acids long. CDR3 DNA: TGTGCCAGCAGCTTAGATGTGATGGGGCTAGCGGCTACCGGGGAGCTGTTTTTT. Encoded protein: CASSLDVMGLAATGELFF. Together with reference TRBV11-3 and TRBJ2-2, the CDR3 gives the full variable domain: EAGVVQSPRYKIIEKKQPVAFWCNPISGHNTLYWYLQNLGQGPELLIRYENEEAVDDSQLPKDRFSAERLKGVDSTLKIQPAELGDSAVYLCASSLDVMGLAATGELFFGEGSRLTVL.

The chain couples TRBV12-5 to TRBJ2-6, with 12 bases that match TRBD2. CDR1 and CDR2 (germline): LGHNT, FRNRAP. After removal of 7 bases from V and 4 bases from J, the junction contained 14 bases not matched to a gene. The CDR3 totals 19 residues. CDR3 DNA sequence: TGTGCTAGTGCCTACTTGGCTAGCGGGAGGGCCACAGGGGCCAACGTCCTGACTTTC. Translating it yields CASAYLASGRATGANVLTF.

This rearrangement joins TRBV11-2 to TRBJ1-2; 8 positions match TRBD1. There are 15 residues in the CDR3. Per germline, CDR1 SGHAT and CDR2 FQNNGV. V was clipped by 5 bases and J by 8 bases; unmatched bases: 13. Written as DNA, the CDR3 is TGTGCCAGCAGCGGAGTCGACAGGGGTCTATCGGGCTACACCTTC. It specifies CASSGVDRGLSGYTF.

V gene TRBV18 combines with J gene TRBJ2-2; 11 nucleotides match TRBD1. This CDR3 has 16 residues. Germline CDR1 reads KGHSH; CDR2 reads LQKENI. V shed 3 bases and J 7 bases; nucleotides not matched to a gene: 7. The CDR3: CASSPPGQGVNGELFF. CDR3 sequence (DNA): TGTGCCAGCTCACCCCCGGGACAGGGGGTTAACGGGGAGCTGTTTTTT.

CDR3 coding DNA: TGTGCCAGTAGTATAGATCCTAGCGGGCTTCAAGAGCAGTACTTC. It translates to CASSIDPSGLQEQYF. V and J are TRBV19 and TRBJ2-7, with 8 bases matching TRBD2. V gave up 0 bases and J gave up 7 bases; unmatched junction bases: 8. CDR1 is LNHDA and CDR2 is SQIVND in the germline V gene (reference sequence). The CDR3 loop spans 15 amino acids.

CDR3 DNA: TGCGCCAGCAGCCAAGATTGGAGCGGGAGGCTTACCCTCAATGAGCAGTTCTTC. It translates to CASSQDWSGRLTLNEQFF. The rearrangement joins TRBV4-3 to TRBJ2-1, with 9 positions matching TRBD2. The CDR3 sequence is 18 residues long. J gave up 6 bases and V 0 bases, and 12 bases lay outside the gene matches. Looked up from germline, CDR1 is LGHNA and CDR2 is YSLEER.

The chain employs TRBV6-5 and TRBJ2-7; 9 positions agree with TRBD2. The CDR3 contains 14 residues. The germline V gene has CDR1 MNHEY and CDR2 SVGAGI. After removal of 6 bases from V and 3 bases from J, the junction contained 6 bases not matched to a gene. CDR3 in amino acids: CASRAGTSLYEQYF. The CDR3, as DNA: TGTGCCAGCAGAGCCGGGACTAGCCTCTACGAGCAGTACTTC.

This rearrangement joins TRBV6-6 to TRBJ2-1; tentatively, D is TRBD2 (6 bases). Germline CDR1 and CDR2: MNHNY and SVGAGI (reference sequence). CDR3 length: 11 residues. Trimming removed 7 bases at V and 12 bases at J, with 13 bases between. The CDR3 region is CASTLLARQFF. CDR3 nucleotides: TGTGCCAGCACCCTTCTAGCGAGGCAGTTCTTC.

V gene TRBV6-5 combines with J gene TRBJ2-3; 8 bases are shared with TRBD2. The CDR3 has 16 amino acids. Germline V CDR1 and CDR2: MNHEY, SVGAGI. V trimming: 2 bases; J trimming: 5 bases; junction bases outside the gene matches: 9. The CDR3 is CASSYRRGGRVDTQYF. The CDR3 coding sequence is TGTGCCAGCAGTTACCGCCGGGGGGGCCGGGTAGATACGCAGTATTTT.

This sequence joins TRBV6-5 and TRBJ1-1; perhaps TRBD1 as D (6 bases). V dropped 7 bases and J dropped 3 bases, with 15 bases sitting between them. The CDR3 totals 14 residues. Germline V lookup: CDR1 MNHEY, CDR2 SVGAGI. The CDR3 DNA sequence: TGTGCCAGCAATGTGCTGGGGGCGGACACTGAAGCTTTCTTT. Translation: CASNVLGADTEAFF.

The genes are TRBV24-1 and TRBJ1-1, with 8 positions matching TRBD1. The CDR3 consists of 15 residues. The germline V gene has CDR1 KGHDR and CDR2 SFDVKD. Unmatched junction bases numbered 4, after V lost 2 bases and J lost 3 bases. The DNA of the CDR3 is TGTGCCACCAGTGATTCCGGGACAGGACACACTGAAGCTTTCTTT. Translated, it gives CATSDSGTGHTEAFF.